The 21 T cell receptor beta chains below were found in one sample sequenced in a study of T cell responses to AZD1222 COVID-19 vaccine (dated by TCRdb to the early 2020s). To prepare the library, the immunoSEQ multiplex PCR assay was applied. TCRdb stores this immuneACCESS table with in-frame sequences only. Part of the clones is absent; in the studies checked, under half of the shortfall reflects unresolved V genes, and no reason is known for the rest. A total of roughly 50,000 clones appear in this sample, more than 80% of them only once. The ten top clones hold 2% of the sample. The time point label corresponds to: baseline before first vaccination. The sequencing here drew on peripheral blood, taken on day 0 of AZD1222 vaccination. The receptors derive from an adult in good health.

The J gene is TRBJ1-1, the V gene TRBV5-1, with D unclear. The V gene's germline CDR1 is SGHRS and CDR2 YFSETQ. This CDR3 spans 15 amino acids. V was trimmed by 0 bases and J by 1 base, leaving 10 bases between them. CDR3 in DNA: TGCGCCAGCAGCTTGGCCTTTCAGAAGAACACTGAAGCTTTCTTT. It encodes CASSLAFQKNTEAFF.

This chain connects TRBV4-1 to TRBJ1-4; no firm D call. The CDR3 is 15 residues long. V gave up 7 bases and J gave up 3 bases, with 15 bases separating them. Germline V gene lookup returns CDR1 MGHRA and CDR2 YSYEKL. The CDR3 bases are TGCGCCAGCACCCTCGCGGCGGGAGCTAATGAAAAACTGTTTTTT. Translation: CASTLAAGANEKLFF.

CDR3: CSVEGLAGGYNEQFF. The DNA for the CDR3 is TGCAGCGTTGAAGGACTAGCGGGAGGGTACAATGAGCAGTTCTTC. The chain is built from TRBV29-1 and TRBJ2-1, with 14 bases lining up with TRBD2. The CDR3 totals 15 residues. V trimming: 1 base; J trimming: 4 bases; junction bases outside the gene matches: 0. Germline V gene data show CDR1 as SQVTM and CDR2 as ANQGSEA.

The chain employs TRBV6-5 and TRBJ2-7; D possibly corresponds to TRBD2 (6 bases). The germline V and J ends were trimmed by 4 bases and 3 bases, with 13 bases remaining between them. CDR1 MNHEY and CDR2 SVGAGI come from the germline V gene. The CDR3 has 14 amino acids. DNA for the CDR3: TGTGCCAGCAGTTCCCTCGGGAGTAGCTACGAGCAGTACTTC. The encoded protein is CASSSLGSSYEQYF.

This chain uses TRBV3-1 (or the pseudogene TRBV3-2) with TRBJ1-6; 9 bases line up with TRBD1. The CDR3 length is 17 residues. V dropped 3 bases and J dropped 4; count of bases not matched to a gene: 7. Germline CDR1 LGHDT, CDR2 YNNKEL (reference sequence). DNA of the CDR3: TGTGCCAGCAGCCAGAAGACAGGGGGTTTTTATAATTCACCCCTCCACTTT. It specifies CASSQKTGGFYNSPLHF.

CDR3 protein: CASSNAGTSGIHEQYF. The CDR3 DNA reads TGTGCCAGCAGTAACGCCGGGACTAGCGGGATCCACGAGCAGTACTTC. The chain joins TRBV27 to TRBJ2-7; 13 bases agree with TRBD2. CDR3 length: 16 amino acids. V dropped 5 bases and J dropped 5; count of bases not matched to a gene: 9. Germline CDR1 reads MNHEY; CDR2 reads SMNVEV (reference sequence).

The rearrangement uses TRBV4-2 and TRBJ1-5; 7 bases fit TRBD1. The CDR3 runs 17 residues. V shed 3 bases and J 5 bases; nucleotides not matched to a gene: 13. Germline CDR1 LGHNA, CDR2 YNFKEQ. The CDR3 reads CASSQESGTDADQPQHF. The CDR3 nucleotides read TGTGCCAGCAGCCAGGAAAGTGGGACAGACGCAGATCAGCCCCAGCATTTT.

V usage is TRBV7-2 and J usage is TRBJ2-3; possible D gene TRBD1, 5 bases. The germline gives CDR1 SGHTA, CDR2 FQGNSA. The V gene lost 5 bases and the J gene lost 4 bases, with 10 bases spanning the gap. The CDR3 spans 13 residues. The CDR3 region has the DNA TGTGCCAGCAGCCTCCAGGGTGCAGATACGCAGTATTTT. It codes for CASSLQGADTQYF.

V and J are TRBV24-1 and TRBJ2-6, with D unresolved. Germline V gives CDR1 KGHDR, CDR2 SFDVKD. The germline V and J ends were trimmed by 3 bases and 1 base, with 6 bases remaining between them. This CDR3 comprises 15 residues. CDR3 DNA sequence: TGTGCCACCAGTGATACCGGGTCTGGGGCCAACGTCCTGACTTTC. This codes for CATSDTGSGANVLTF.

This chain joins TRBV6-5 and TRBJ1-4; a possible D gene is TRBD1 (5 bases). Germline values: CDR1 MNHEY, CDR2 SVGAGI. The V end was cut by 5 bases, the J end by 2 bases, with 12 bases between. The CDR3 covers 15 residues. CDR3 protein: CASSLRRGTNEKLFF. DNA of the CDR3: TGTGCCAGCAGTCTTCGGAGGGGCACTAATGAAAAACTGTTTTTT.

J is TRBJ1-5 and V is TRBV28; D gene unclear. Per germline, CDR1 MDHEN and CDR2 SYDVKM. Trimming removed 6 bases at V and 0 bases at J, with 3 bases between. There are 12 residues in the CDR3. The CDR3 bases are TGTGCCAGCAGGTCTAGCAATCAGCCCCAGCATTTT. It specifies CASRSSNQPQHF.

This rearrangement joins TRBV5-1 to TRBJ2-2; tentatively, D is TRBD2 (6 bases). This CDR3 comprises 14 residues. Trimming removed 0 bases at V and 4 bases at J, with 7 bases between. CDR1 and CDR2 from the germline V gene are SGHRS and YFSETQ. CDR3 amino acids: CASSLAGGTGELFF. CDR3 DNA sequence: TGCGCCAGCAGCTTGGCCGGGGGCACCGGGGAGCTGTTTTTT.

V is TRBV28 and J is TRBJ1-1; 7 nucleotides align to TRBD1. Germline values: CDR1 MDHEN, CDR2 SYDVKM. The trim removed 7 bases at V and 0 bases at J, leaving 8 bases unmatched. The CDR3 loop spans 15 amino acids. The CDR3 protein is CASTPEGGMNTEAFF. The CDR3 DNA sequence: TGTGCCAGCACCCCCGAAGGGGGCATGAACACTGAAGCTTTCTTT.

The genes are TRBV5-1 and TRBJ2-7; tentatively, D is TRBD1 (5 bases). In germline, CDR1 is SGHRS, CDR2 YFSETQ. The CDR3 is 17 residues long. With 3 bases removed from V and 0 bases from J, the gap between germline ends came to 19 bases. The CDR3 region has the DNA TGCGCCAGCAGCTCACAACCCCAAGACAGAAGCTCCTACGAGCAGTACTTC. It codes for CASSSQPQDRSSYEQYF. Together with reference TRBV5-1 and TRBJ2-7, the CDR3 gives the full variable domain: KAGVTQTPRYLIKTRGQQVTLSCSPISGHRSVSWYQQTPGQGLQFLFEYFSETQRNKGNFPGRFSGRQFSNSRSEMNVSTLELGDSALYLCASSSQPQDRSSYEQYFGPGTRLTVT.

The chain is built from TRBV5-1 and TRBJ2-7; TRBD1 agrees at 8 bases. V was pared by 4 bases and J by 1 base, with 4 bases of the junction left unmatched. CDR1 is SGHRS, CDR2 YFSETQ, per germline. The CDR3 is 14 residues long. In nucleotides, the CDR3 is TGCGCCAGCAGCCCGGGACAGGCGTCCTACGAGCAGTACTTC. It codes for CASSPGQASYEQYF.

The chain couples TRBV7-6 to TRBJ2-5; 14 bases match TRBD2. V trimming: 4 bases; J trimming: 4 bases; junction bases outside the gene matches: 8. Looked up from germline, CDR1 is SGHVS and CDR2 is FNYEAQ. This CDR3 spans 17 amino acids. The CDR3 loop reads CASSSGLAGGSGETQYF. CDR3 sequence (DNA): TGTGCCAGCAGCTCCGGACTAGCGGGAGGATCGGGAGAGACCCAGTACTTC.

This rearrangement joins TRBV5-1 to TRBJ2-3; tentatively, D is TRBD2 (6 bases). Germline loops: CDR1 SGHRS, CDR2 YFSETQ. With 7 bases removed from V and 0 bases from J, the gap between germline ends came to 12 bases. This CDR3 has 14 residues. CDR3 protein: CASGASASTDTQYF. The CDR3 DNA sequence: TGCGCCAGCGGGGCTAGCGCTAGCACAGATACGCAGTATTTT.

V gene TRBV25-1 combines with J gene TRBJ2-7, with 10 bases matching TRBD1. J lost 5 bases, V lost 1 base, and 2 bases had no gene match. The CDR3 is 14 residues long. Germline assignment: CDR1 MGHDK and CDR2 SYGVNS. The CDR3: CASSEWDRGDEQYF. The CDR3 bases are TGTGCCAGCAGTGAATGGGACAGGGGCGACGAGCAGTACTTC.

V usage is TRBV10-3 and J usage is TRBJ2-7; D could derive from TRBD1 or TRBD2 (7 bases each). Germline loops: CDR1 ENHRY, CDR2 SYGVKD. The CDR3 is made up of 15 amino acids. The V gene lost 11 bases and the J gene lost 2 bases, with 22 bases spanning the gap. CDR3 residues: CASGGLQGTAYEQYF. DNA for the CDR3: TGTGCCTCCGGGGGGCTACAGGGGACGGCCTACGAGCAGTACTTC.

V and J are TRBV6-5 and TRBJ2-2; D perhaps matches TRBD1 (5 bases). V lost 7 bases and J 7 bases, leaving 19 bases between the germline ends. CDR3 length equals 15 residues. From germline, CDR1 is MNHEY and CDR2 SVGAGI. CDR3: CASTQGLRRVGELFF. In nucleotides, the CDR3 is TGTGCCAGCACCCAGGGCCTGAGACGAGTCGGGGAGCTGTTTTTT.

The chain has TRBV19 and TRBJ1-1; weak D call: TRBD1 (6 bases). V gave up 6 bases and J gave up 6 bases, with 20 bases separating them. CDR1 is LNHDA, CDR2 SQIVND, per germline (reference sequence). The CDR3 extends over 15 amino acids. Here the CDR3 DNA reads TGTGCCAGTAGAGAAGGGACGGGGGCGATGGCTGAAGCTTTCTTT. As protein: CASREGTGAMAEAFF.